This passage covers 32 T cell receptor beta chains from one sample sequenced in a study of shared clonotypes between healthy human individuals (dated by TCRdb to between 2020 and 2021). Libraries were prepared through the immunoSEQ multiplex PCR assay. Held by TCRdb, this immuneACCESS table contains in-frame sequences only and omits some clones. Under half of the omission traces to an unresolved V gene where checked; the cause of the rest is unknown. For this sample the table gives some 2 million clones, of which about 95% were detected only once. Together, the top ten hold more than 0.95% of the sample. CD8 naive samples were CD45RO-negative cells positively selected for CCR7, giving a CD45RA+CCR7+ population that excluded TemRA cells. Sequenced sample: naive CD8+ T cells sorted from blood. The intended sense of this specimen's cell subset or site label: CD45RA+CCR7+. The source is a man between 18 and 29 years old in good health.

J is TRBJ1-1 and V is TRBV6-6; 10 bases match TRBD1. Germline values: CDR1 MNHNY, CDR2 SVGAGI (reference sequence). V lost 5 bases to trimming and J lost 10 bases; unmatched junction nucleotides: 4. The length of the CDR3 is 12 residues. CDR3 region: CASSGQGDRAFF. The CDR3 DNA reads as TGTGCCAGCAGTGGACAGGGGGATCGAGCTTTCTTT.

The chain links TRBV14 to TRBJ1-1; possible D gene TRBD1, 5 bases. V lost 0 bases, J lost 0 bases, and 11 bases lay in between. The CDR3 consists of 16 residues. Per the germline V gene, CDR1 is SGHDN and CDR2 is FVKESK. CDR3 sequence: CASSQEMGVMNTEAFF. The CDR3, as DNA: TGTGCCAGCAGCCAAGAAATGGGGGTAATGAACACTGAAGCTTTCTTT.

The genes are TRBV18 and TRBJ2-1, with TRBD2 matching over 10 bases. Germline values: CDR1 KGHSH, CDR2 LQKENI. Trimming took 3 bases from V and 5 from J; bases not matched to a gene: 4. The CDR3 length is 15 residues. The chain's CDR3 is CASSPGTSVDNEQFF. The CDR3 DNA is TGTGCCAGCTCACCCGGGACTAGCGTTGACAATGAGCAGTTCTTC.

The chain links TRBV28 to TRBJ2-5; D is undetermined. This CDR3 is 16 amino acids long. Looked up from germline, CDR1 is MDHEN and CDR2 is SYDVKM. Between the trimmed V and J ends, which lost 2 bases and 1 base, there was a span of 14 bases. Written as DNA, the CDR3 is TGTGCCAGCAGTTTAATCGAGGATTTATTCCAAGAGACCCAGTACTTC. Protein sequence: CASSLIEDLFQETQYF.

This chain uses TRBV11-2 with TRBJ2-3; D possibly corresponds to TRBD2 (6 bases). Germline V gene data show CDR1 as SGHAT and CDR2 as FQNNGV. The CDR3 contains 15 residues. V lost 4 bases, J lost 5 bases, and 16 bases lay in between. Here the CDR3 reads CASSWEFKGGDTQYF. DNA for the CDR3: TGTGCCAGCAGCTGGGAGTTCAAGGGAGGAGATACGCAGTATTTT. The full variable domain, in which reference TRBV11-2 and TRBJ2-3 provide the parts outside the CDR3, is EAGVAQSPRYKIIEKRQSVAFWCNPISGHATLYWYQQILGQGPKLLIQFQNNGVVDDSQLPKDRFSAERLKGVDSTLKIQPAKLEDSAVYLCASSWEFKGGDTQYFGPGTRLTVL.

The chain is built from TRBV6-5 and TRBJ2-3; D gene ambiguous. Looked up from germline, CDR1 is MNHEY and CDR2 is SVGAGI. Between the trimmed V and J ends, which lost 5 bases and 1 base, there was a span of 10 bases. CDR3 length: 14 residues. CDR3 sequence (DNA): TGTGCCAGCAGTGCATCTCTCGGCACAGATACGCAGTATTTT. The encoded protein is CASSASLGTDTQYF.

The sample holds one count of this clone. The chain is built from TRBV5-4 and TRBJ1-2, with 8 bases lining up with TRBD1. The germline CDR1 and CDR2 sequences are SGHNT and YYREEE (reference sequence). The ends lost 4 bases at V and 8 bases at J; junction bases unmatched: 10. This CDR3 contains 14 residues. The CDR3 region has the DNA TGTGCCAGCAGCCCGGGGGGGGACAGGCTCGGCTACACCTTC. Its translation: CASSPGGDRLGYTF.

Only one count was recorded for this clone. The rearrangement uses TRBV30 and TRBJ2-1; D is possibly TRBD2 (6 bases). V gave up 4 bases and J gave up 6 bases, with 7 bases separating them. Germline V gene sequence: CDR1 GTSNPN, CDR2 SVGIG (reference sequence). The CDR3 extends over 11 amino acids. The CDR3 protein is CAWTSANEQFF. For the CDR3, the DNA is TGTGCCTGGACTAGCGCCAATGAGCAGTTCTTC.

The chain is built from TRBV11-2 and TRBJ2-3, with a possible D match to TRBD2 (6 bases). The ends were cut back, 2 bases at V and 0 bases at J, with 12 bases in the middle. This CDR3 has 16 residues. From germline, CDR1 is SGHAT and CDR2 FQNNGV. This chain's CDR3 is CASSLFSGTSTDTQYF. In nucleotides, the CDR3 is TGTGCCAGCAGCTTATTTAGCGGTACTAGCACAGATACGCAGTATTTT.

The V call is TRBV7-6, the J call TRBJ2-1, with D hard to call. Germline values: CDR1 SGHVS, CDR2 FNYEAQ. There are 16 residues in the CDR3. The V and J ends lost 1 base and 7 bases respectively, with 17 bases between them. This chain's CDR3 is CASSLVSDLDTNEQFF. CDR3 DNA: TGTGCCAGCAGCTTAGTATCCGACCTCGATACGAATGAGCAGTTCTTC.

CDR3 loop: CASSLAGLADAYEQYF. The CDR3 coding sequence is TGTGCCAGCAGCTTAGCAGGCCTAGCGGACGCCTACGAGCAGTACTTC. The chain uses TRBV11-2 and TRBJ2-7, with TRBD2 matching over 7 bases. Germline values: CDR1 SGHAT, CDR2 FQNNGV. This CDR3 is 16 amino acids long. The V and J ends lost 1 base and 2 bases, in that order; junction bases with no gene match: 8. The complete variable domain, with remaining parts taken from reference TRBV11-2 and TRBJ2-7, reads EAGVAQSPRYKIIEKRQSVAFWCNPISGHATLYWYQQILGQGPKLLIQFQNNGVVDDSQLPKDRFSAERLKGVDSTLKIQPAKLEDSAVYLCASSLAGLADAYEQYFGPGTRLTVT.

The chain joins TRBV11-3 to TRBJ1-1; D may be TRBD1 (5 bases). This CDR3 contains 13 residues. The V and J ends lost 5 bases and 2 bases respectively, with 9 bases between them. CDR1 is SGHNT and CDR2 is YENEEA in the germline V gene. As DNA, the CDR3 is TGTGCCAGCAGCGCAGGGATTAACACTGAAGCTTTCTTT. Translation: CASSAGINTEAFF.

This clone was found once. The chain is built from TRBV28 and TRBJ1-4; TRBD1 might be the D (5 bases). Trimming removed 2 bases from V and 5 bases from J, with 12 bases in between. Germline V gives CDR1 MDHEN, CDR2 SYDVKM. This CDR3 is built from 15 residues. This CDR3 is CASSLRRGLNEKLFF. The CDR3 bases are TGTGCCAGCAGTTTAAGGCGGGGCCTGAATGAAAAACTGTTTTTT.

The chain couples TRBV18 to TRBJ2-7; 14 bases fit TRBD2. J was trimmed by 2 bases and V by 3 bases; bases with no gene match: 3. Germline-derived CDR1 and CDR2 are KGHSH and LQKENI. The CDR3 contains 16 residues. CDR3 in DNA: TGTGCCAGCTCACCCGGGACTAGCGGGAGCACCTACGAGCAGTACTTC. This translates into CASSPGTSGSTYEQYF.

This sequence joins TRBV4-3 and TRBJ2-7, with D uncertain. CDR3 length: 15 amino acids. V lost 0 bases and J 2 bases, leaving 11 bases between the germline ends. Looked up from germline, CDR1 is LGHNA and CDR2 is YSLEER. For the CDR3, the DNA is TGCGCCAGCAGCCAAGATCTTCGGTCCCCCTACGAGCAGTACTTC. It yields the protein CASSQDLRSPYEQYF.

The V call is TRBV4-1, the J call TRBJ2-2; D gene unclear. The CDR3 has 15 residues. The germline V gene has CDR1 MGHRA and CDR2 YSYEKL. The ends were cut back, 0 bases at V and 6 bases at J, with 11 bases in the middle. The CDR3 protein is CASSQEGIGAGELFF. Here the CDR3 DNA reads TGCGCCAGCAGCCAAGAGGGGATTGGGGCCGGGGAGCTGTTTTTT.

The chain couples TRBV5-1 to TRBJ1-1; 9 bases fit TRBD1. Per the germline V gene, CDR1 is SGHRS and CDR2 is YFSETQ. The trim removed 8 bases at V and 1 base at J, leaving 3 bases unmatched. This CDR3 is built from 13 residues. CDR3 region: CARGQGTNTEAFF. The CDR3 nucleotides read TGCGCCAGGGGACAGGGTACGAACACTGAAGCTTTCTTT.

The CDR3 coding sequence is TGTGCCAGTAGTATAGTTCCGGGACAGGGGTACAATGAGCAGTTCTTC. This gives the protein CASSIVPGQGYNEQFF. J is TRBJ2-1 and V is TRBV19, with 10 bases that match TRBD1. The junction had 4 bases not matched to a gene; V was cut back by 1 base and J by 4 bases. The CDR3 runs to 16 residues. The germline V gene has CDR1 LNHDA and CDR2 SQIVND (reference sequence).

This clone showed up just once. The V gene is TRBV7-8, the J gene TRBJ2-5, with D possibly being TRBD2 (5 bases). With 0 bases removed from V and 4 bases from J, the gap between germline ends came to 15 bases. Germline V gene lookup returns CDR1 SGHVS and CDR2 FQNEAQ. There are 16 residues in the CDR3. The CDR3 coding sequence is TGTGCCAGCAGCTTAGCGGGGTGGGAGCGAGGAGAGACCCAGTACTTC. Translated, it gives CASSLAGWERGETQYF.

In the case of this clone: The same CDR3 also results from other DNA sequences found in this sample. The chain joins TRBV7-8 to TRBJ2-7, with D tentatively TRBD1 (5 bases). V was trimmed by 5 bases and J by 0 bases, leaving 11 bases between them. The CDR3 sequence is 14 residues long. Germline V gene data show CDR1 as SGHVS and CDR2 as FQNEAQ. Here the CDR3 reads CASSLGASSYEQYF. The CDR3 DNA reads as TGTGCCAGCAGCCTTGGGGCGAGCTCCTACGAGCAGTACTTC. The full variable domain, with the rest looked up from reference TRBV7-8 and TRBJ2-7, is GAGVSQSPRYKVAKRGQDVALRCDPISGHVSLFWYQQALGQGPEFLTYFQNEAQLDKSGLPSDRFFAERPEGSVSTLKIQRTQQEDSAVYLCASSLGASSYEQYFGPGTRLTVT.

This rearrangement joins TRBV30 to TRBJ2-7, with TRBD1 identical over 8 bases. J lost 3 bases, V lost 0 bases, and 10 bases had no gene match. This CDR3 comprises 16 residues. The germline CDR1 and CDR2 sequences are GTSNPN and SVGIG (reference sequence). The CDR3 spells CAWSVQGVTFYYEQYF. Here the CDR3 DNA reads TGTGCCTGGAGTGTACAGGGGGTGACATTTTACTACGAGCAGTACTTC.

The CDR3: CASASDLNYEQYF. The CDR3 nucleotides are TGCGCCAGCGCTTCGGACCTAAACTACGAGCAGTACTTC. This chain connects TRBV4-1 to TRBJ2-7; D remains unclear. CDR1 MGHRA and CDR2 YSYEKL come from the germline V gene. Trimming stripped 8 bases from V and 3 bases from J, with 14 bases between. The CDR3 sequence is 13 residues long.

The CDR3 nucleotides read TGTGCCTGGAGTGTACCATCTGTAGGGAACTATGGCTACACCTTC. As protein: CAWSVPSVGNYGYTF. The rearrangement joins TRBV30 to TRBJ1-2; D is unclear. CDR1 is GTSNPN and CDR2 is SVGIG in the germline V gene (reference sequence). Trimming pared 0 bases from V and 2 bases from J, leaving 13 bases between. CDR3 length equals 15 residues.

The chain carries TRBV7-9 and TRBJ2-1, with D maybe TRBD1 (5 bases). Between the trimmed V and J ends, which lost 3 bases and 3 bases, there was a span of 12 bases. The CDR3 extends over 15 amino acids. The germline V gene encodes CDR1 SEHNR and CDR2 FQNEAQ (reference sequence). The CDR3: CASSFSAGIYNEQFF. The CDR3, as DNA: TGTGCCAGCAGCTTCTCAGCAGGGATCTACAATGAGCAGTTCTTC.

For this clone: The same CDR3 arises from other DNA sequences in this sample as well. The chain combines TRBV6-1 with TRBJ1-5; unclear D gene. The V end lost 2 bases, the J end lost 0 bases, and 8 bases lay between the germline ends. CDR1 MNHNS and CDR2 SASEGT come from the germline V gene. The CDR3 has 15 amino acids. The CDR3 DNA follows: TGTGCCAGCAGTGAAAATGGGAATAGCAATCAGCCCCAGCATTTT. It codes for CASSENGNSNQPQHF.

This chain joins TRBV18 and TRBJ2-7; 8 bases map to TRBD1. The V segment lost 6 bases and the J segment 4 bases; nucleotides outside the gene matches: 11. The CDR3 consists of 15 residues. CDR1 is KGHSH and CDR2 is LQKENI in the germline V gene. Written as DNA, the CDR3 is TGTGCCAGCTCGCCGCGGGACAGGTCAATTTACGAGCAGTACTTC. It is translated as CASSPRDRSIYEQYF.

This chain connects TRBV7-8 to TRBJ2-5; TRBD2 aligns across 13 bases. V lost 3 bases and J lost 5; bases outside the gene matches: 9. Germline V gene lookup returns CDR1 SGHVS and CDR2 FQNEAQ. This CDR3 is built from 17 residues. This CDR3 reads CASSFRLAGGPQETQYF. The CDR3 coding sequence is TGTGCCAGCAGCTTTAGACTAGCGGGGGGCCCTCAGGAGACCCAGTACTTC.

The genes are TRBV10-2 and TRBJ1-5; no definite D call. Trimming stripped 7 bases from V and 6 bases from J, with 16 bases between. CDR3 length equals 14 residues. CDR1 is WSHSY, CDR2 SAAADI, per germline. DNA for the CDR3: TGCGCCAGCAAAGAGACGGGGAGGGCTCAGCCCCAGCATTTT. This codes for CASKETGRAQPQHF.

The chain carries TRBV19 and TRBJ1-6; tentative D call: TRBD1 (6 bases). Germline V CDR1 and CDR2: LNHDA, SQIVND (reference sequence). The CDR3 is made up of 16 amino acids. The V gene lost 5 bases and the J gene lost 2 bases, with 13 bases spanning the gap. The chain's CDR3 is CASSARQDAYNSPLHF. CDR3 DNA sequence: TGTGCCAGTAGTGCGAGACAGGATGCCTATAATTCACCCCTCCACTTT.

The rearrangement links TRBV7-6 to TRBJ1-1, with D uncertain. Trimming removed 0 bases from V and 7 bases from J, with 15 bases in between. The CDR3 length is 15 residues. The germline gives CDR1 SGHVS, CDR2 FNYEAQ. The CDR3 is CASSLAPFEPLEAFF. The CDR3 nucleotides read TGTGCCAGCAGCTTAGCGCCGTTTGAACCCCTTGAAGCTTTCTTT.

In DNA form, the CDR3 reads TGTGCCAGCAGTTACGGGGCAGGGTCGACTGAAGCTTTCTTT. Encoded protein: CASSYGAGSTEAFF. This sequence joins TRBV6-5 and TRBJ1-1, with a tentative D call TRBD1 (5 bases). Trimming stripped 2 bases from V and 5 bases from J, with 12 bases between. There are 14 residues in the CDR3. Germline-derived CDR1 and CDR2 are MNHEY and SVGAGI.

The chain recombines TRBV13 with TRBJ2-7, with 8 bases matching TRBD1. CDR1 and CDR2 from the germline V gene are PRHDT and FYEKMQ (reference sequence). V gave up 5 bases and J gave up 4 bases; unmatched junction bases: 10. CDR3 length equals 15 residues. Here the CDR3 reads CASSPVGQGGYEQYF. The CDR3 nucleotides are TGTGCCAGCAGCCCAGTCGGACAGGGAGGTTACGAGCAGTACTTC.